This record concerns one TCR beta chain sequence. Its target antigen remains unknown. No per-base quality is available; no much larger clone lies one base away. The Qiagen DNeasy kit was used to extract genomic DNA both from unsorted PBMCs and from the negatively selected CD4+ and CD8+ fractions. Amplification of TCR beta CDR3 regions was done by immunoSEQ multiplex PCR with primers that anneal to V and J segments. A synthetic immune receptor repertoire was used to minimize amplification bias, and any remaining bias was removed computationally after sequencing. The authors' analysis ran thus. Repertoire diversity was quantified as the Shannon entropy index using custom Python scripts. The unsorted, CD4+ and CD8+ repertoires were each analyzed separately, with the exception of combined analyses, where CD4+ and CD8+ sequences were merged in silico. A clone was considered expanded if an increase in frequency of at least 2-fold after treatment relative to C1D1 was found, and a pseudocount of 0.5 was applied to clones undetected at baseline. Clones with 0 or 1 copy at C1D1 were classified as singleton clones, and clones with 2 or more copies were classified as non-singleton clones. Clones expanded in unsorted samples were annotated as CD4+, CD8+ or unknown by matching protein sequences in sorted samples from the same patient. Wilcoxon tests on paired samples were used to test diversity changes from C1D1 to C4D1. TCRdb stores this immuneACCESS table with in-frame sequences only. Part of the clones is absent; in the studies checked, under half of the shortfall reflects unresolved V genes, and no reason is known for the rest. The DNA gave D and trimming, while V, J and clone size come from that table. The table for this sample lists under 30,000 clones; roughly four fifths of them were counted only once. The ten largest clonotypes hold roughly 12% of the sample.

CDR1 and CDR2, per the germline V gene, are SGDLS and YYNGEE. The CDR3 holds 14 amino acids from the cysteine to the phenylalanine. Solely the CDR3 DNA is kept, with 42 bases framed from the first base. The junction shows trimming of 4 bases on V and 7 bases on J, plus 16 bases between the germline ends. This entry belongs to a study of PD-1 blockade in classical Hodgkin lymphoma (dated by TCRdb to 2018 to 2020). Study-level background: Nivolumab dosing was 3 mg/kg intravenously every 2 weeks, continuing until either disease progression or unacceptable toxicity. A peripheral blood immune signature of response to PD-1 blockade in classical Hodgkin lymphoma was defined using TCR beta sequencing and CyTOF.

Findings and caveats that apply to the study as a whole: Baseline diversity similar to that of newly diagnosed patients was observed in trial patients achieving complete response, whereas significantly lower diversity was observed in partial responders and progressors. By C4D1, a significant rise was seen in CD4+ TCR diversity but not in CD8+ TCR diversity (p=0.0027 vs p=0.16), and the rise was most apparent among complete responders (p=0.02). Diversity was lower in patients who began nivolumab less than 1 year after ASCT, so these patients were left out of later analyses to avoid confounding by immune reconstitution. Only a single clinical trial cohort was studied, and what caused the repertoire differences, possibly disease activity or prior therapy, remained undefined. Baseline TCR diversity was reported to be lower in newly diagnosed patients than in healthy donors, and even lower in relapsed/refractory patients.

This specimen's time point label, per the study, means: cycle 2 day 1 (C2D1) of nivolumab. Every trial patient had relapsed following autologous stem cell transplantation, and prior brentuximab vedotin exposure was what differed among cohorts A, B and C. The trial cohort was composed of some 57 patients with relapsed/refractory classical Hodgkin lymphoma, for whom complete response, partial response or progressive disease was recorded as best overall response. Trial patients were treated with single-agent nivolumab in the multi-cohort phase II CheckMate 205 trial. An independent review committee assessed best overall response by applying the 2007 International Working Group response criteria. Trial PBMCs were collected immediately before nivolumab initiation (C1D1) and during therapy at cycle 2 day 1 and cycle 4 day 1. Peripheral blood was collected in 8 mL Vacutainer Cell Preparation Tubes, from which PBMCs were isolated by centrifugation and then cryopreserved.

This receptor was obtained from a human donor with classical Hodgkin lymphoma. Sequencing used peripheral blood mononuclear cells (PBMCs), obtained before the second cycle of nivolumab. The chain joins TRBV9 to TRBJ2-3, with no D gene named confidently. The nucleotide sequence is TGTGCCAGCAGCCCTGGGCTAACCCCTAATACGCAGTATTTT. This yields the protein CASSPGLTPNTQYF.